The rows below give T cell receptor beta chains drawn from one sample of a study of T cell responses to AZD1222 COVID-19 vaccine. Here immunoSEQ multiplex PCR was the method, and the copy in TCRdb shows in-frame clones only, minus some. Counted here are about 200,000 clones, more than 85% occurring once; the ten biggest clones make up 3% to 3.5%. The sample consisted of peripheral blood, taken 28 days after the second AZD1222 dose. These receptors were obtained from an adult who received the AZD1222 COVID-19 vaccine. The CDR3 runs from the conserved cysteine through the conserved F or W. The order of the fields is D gene, clone size, J gene, V gene, CDR3 DNA, CDR3 protein. A D gene is named only where the DNA matches it firmly. Clone size is given for some rows only: seen once, a few or many times, or a class if the clone is expanded.

d_gene: NA; abundance: NA; j_gene: TRBJ1-5; v_gene: TRBV29-1; CDR3nt: TGCAGCGTTGCCCCAGACAATCAGCCCCAGCATTTT; CDR3aa: CSVAPDNQPQHF
d_gene: NA; abundance: NA; j_gene: TRBJ1-1; v_gene: TRBV28; CDR3nt: TGTGCCAGCAGTTTTGGGTACACTGAAGCTTTCTTT; CDR3aa: CASSFGYTEAFF
d_gene: NA; abundance: once; j_gene: TRBJ1-2; v_gene: TRBV28; CDR3nt: TGTGCCAGCAGGACAGATTACAACTATGGCTACACCTTC; CDR3aa: CASRTDYNYGYTF
d_gene: TRBD1; abundance: NA; j_gene: TRBJ2-2; v_gene: TRBV7-2; CDR3nt: TGTGCCAGCAGCTTCGGAACAGGGACAGGGGGCACCGGGGAGCTGTTTTTT; CDR3aa: CASSFGTGTGGTGELFF
d_gene: TRBD2; abundance: NA; j_gene: TRBJ2-7; v_gene: TRBV27; CDR3nt: TGTGCCAGCAGTTCTCCCCTAGCGGGGACCGCCTACGAGCAGTACTTC; CDR3aa: CASSSPLAGTAYEQYF
d_gene: TRBD1; abundance: NA; j_gene: TRBJ2-7; v_gene: TRBV28; CDR3nt: TGTGCCACCTTAATCGGACAGGGCTACTCCTACGAGCAGTACTTC; CDR3aa: CATLIGQGYSYEQYF
d_gene: NA; abundance: NA; j_gene: TRBJ1-1; v_gene: TRBV11-3; CDR3nt: TGTGCCAGCAGCCCCGGGACGCAGACCTCAGTATCTGAAGCTTTCTTT; CDR3aa: CASSPGTQTSVSEAFF
d_gene: NA; abundance: NA; j_gene: TRBJ2-2; v_gene: TRBV6-6; CDR3nt: TGTGCCAGCAGTTACTCGTATAGGTACCTCACCGGGGAGCTGTTTTTT; CDR3aa: CASSYSYRYLTGELFF
d_gene: TRBD2; abundance: NA; j_gene: TRBJ2-3; v_gene: TRBV5-1; CDR3nt: TGCGCCAGCAGCTCCCTGTCGTCGGGAGGGGAAGATACGCAGTATTTT; CDR3aa: CASSSLSSGGEDTQYF
d_gene: NA; abundance: NA; j_gene: TRBJ1-4; v_gene: TRBV19; CDR3nt: TGTGCCAGTAGTATAACAGGCCGAGGGGTTAATGAAAAACTGTTTTTT; CDR3aa: CASSITGRGVNEKLFF
d_gene: TRBD2; abundance: NA; j_gene: TRBJ2-7; v_gene: TRBV28; CDR3nt: TGTGCCAGCAGACCCTGGACTAGCCGCCCCTACGAGCAGTACTTC; CDR3aa: CASRPWTSRPYEQYF
d_gene: TRBD1; abundance: NA; j_gene: TRBJ1-2; v_gene: TRBV28; CDR3nt: TGTGCCAGCAGTTTGTCAGGGGGCAATGGCTACACCTTC; CDR3aa: CASSLSGGNGYTF
d_gene: TRBD2; abundance: NA; j_gene: TRBJ2-7; v_gene: TRBV6-5; CDR3nt: TGTGCCAGCAGGGCCAGCGGGAGTTACGAGCAGTACTTC; CDR3aa: CASRASGSYEQYF
d_gene: NA; abundance: once; j_gene: TRBJ1-1; v_gene: TRBV19; CDR3nt: TGTGCCAGTAGTATATTTTCAGGGGCCACTGAAGCTTTCTTT; CDR3aa: CASSIFSGATEAFF
d_gene: TRBD2; abundance: once; j_gene: TRBJ2-3; v_gene: TRBV7-3; CDR3nt: TGTGCCAGCAGCCATCTAGCGGGAGCGTCAGATACGCAGTATTTT; CDR3aa: CASSHLAGASDTQYF
d_gene: NA; abundance: NA; j_gene: TRBJ2-4; v_gene: TRBV28; CDR3nt: TGTGCCAGCAGCTACAGCACCAAAAACATTCAGTACTTC; CDR3aa: CASSYSTKNIQYF
d_gene: NA; abundance: NA; j_gene: TRBJ1-1; v_gene: TRBV9; CDR3nt: TGTGCCAGCAGCCCCAGGGGCACTGAAGCTTTCTTT; CDR3aa: CASSPRGTEAFF
d_gene: TRBD2; abundance: NA; j_gene: TRBJ2-6; v_gene: TRBV18; CDR3nt: TGTGCCAGCTCACCTCTGGGACTAGCGGGAGCTTCCTCTGGGGCCAACGTCCTGACTTTC; CDR3aa: CASSPLGLAGASSGANVLTF
d_gene: NA; abundance: NA; j_gene: TRBJ2-7; v_gene: TRBV5-1; CDR3nt: TGCGCCAGCAGCTTCTTGCAAACTCCTTACGAGCAGTACTTC; CDR3aa: CASSFLQTPYEQYF
d_gene: NA; abundance: NA; j_gene: TRBJ1-6; v_gene: TRBV5-1; CDR3nt: TGCGCCAGCTGTGAGGGATATAATTCACCCCTCCACTTT; CDR3aa: CASCEGYNSPLHF
d_gene: NA; abundance: NA; j_gene: TRBJ1-3; v_gene: TRBV2; CDR3nt: TGTGCCAGCCGTGGGATAGGGTTTGGCCGAAACACCATATATTTT; CDR3aa: CASRGIGFGRNTIYF
d_gene: NA; abundance: once; j_gene: TRBJ2-3; v_gene: TRBV12-3/TRBV12-4; CDR3nt: TGTGCCAGCAGTTTAGAAGGTGATACGCAGTATTTT; CDR3aa: CASSLEGDTQYF
d_gene: TRBD1; abundance: NA; j_gene: TRBJ2-7; v_gene: TRBV6-5; CDR3nt: TGTGCCAGCAGCACGACAGGGGGGGAGACCTACGAGCAGTACTTC; CDR3aa: CASSTTGGETYEQYF
d_gene: TRBD2; abundance: NA; j_gene: TRBJ2-7; v_gene: TRBV3-1/TRBV3-2; CDR3nt: TGTGCCAGCAGCCAAAGCGGGAGTTTCAACGAGCAGTACTTC; CDR3aa: CASSQSGSFNEQYF
d_gene: NA; abundance: NA; j_gene: TRBJ1-5; v_gene: TRBV27; CDR3nt: TGTGCCAGCAGTTTAAGACCCCCCGGGGCGTTGGGCAATCAGCCCCAGCATTTT; CDR3aa: CASSLRPPGALGNQPQHF
d_gene: TRBD1; abundance: NA; j_gene: TRBJ2-1; v_gene: TRBV11-3; CDR3nt: TGTGCCAGCGGACCACAGGGGGCCGCCTACAATGAGCAGTTCTTC; CDR3aa: CASGPQGAAYNEQFF
d_gene: NA; abundance: NA; j_gene: TRBJ1-3; v_gene: TRBV15; CDR3nt: TGTGCCACCTCCGACTCTGGAAACACCATATATTTT; CDR3aa: CATSDSGNTIYF
d_gene: NA; abundance: once; j_gene: TRBJ2-7; v_gene: TRBV6-5; CDR3nt: TGTGCCAGCAGGCGAACGGGAATCTACGAGCAGTACTTC; CDR3aa: CASRRTGIYEQYF
d_gene: NA; abundance: NA; j_gene: TRBJ2-5; v_gene: TRBV27; CDR3nt: TGTGCCAGCAGTTTTCGGGTCGTTCCGGGGCGATTCGTCCAGTACTTC; CDR3aa: CASSFRVVPGRFVQYF
d_gene: TRBD1; abundance: NA; j_gene: TRBJ2-3; v_gene: TRBV5-1; CDR3nt: TGCGCCAGCAGCTTGGACAGGGGAAAAGATACGCAGTATTTT; CDR3aa: CASSLDRGKDTQYF
d_gene: NA; abundance: NA; j_gene: TRBJ1-3; v_gene: TRBV28; CDR3nt: TGTGCCAGCAGCCCCTTAACCGGGAGCTCTGGAAACACCATATATTTT; CDR3aa: CASSPLTGSSGNTIYF
d_gene: NA; abundance: NA; j_gene: TRBJ1-2; v_gene: TRBV28; CDR3nt: TGTGCCAGCATGCCGGTTAGGGGGGGTTTCGGTGGCTACACCTTC; CDR3aa: CASMPVRGGFGGYTF
d_gene: NA; abundance: once; j_gene: TRBJ2-1; v_gene: TRBV19; CDR3nt: TGTGCCAGTAGTAAAAAGGGGTACAATGAGCAGTTCTTC; CDR3aa: CASSKKGYNEQFF
d_gene: TRBD2; abundance: NA; j_gene: TRBJ2-2; v_gene: TRBV9; CDR3nt: TGTGCCAGCAGCGTATCCCAGCGGGAGTCGAACACCGGGGAGCTGTTTTTT; CDR3aa: CASSVSQRESNTGELFF
d_gene: NA; abundance: NA; j_gene: TRBJ1-2; v_gene: TRBV7-9; CDR3nt: TGTGCCAGCAGCATCGTAGAAAACTATGGCTACACCTTC; CDR3aa: CASSIVENYGYTF
d_gene: NA; abundance: NA; j_gene: TRBJ2-7; v_gene: TRBV6-5; CDR3nt: TGTGCCAGCAGGAGACTCGACAGCTACGAGCAGTACTTC; CDR3aa: CASRRLDSYEQYF
d_gene: NA; abundance: NA; j_gene: TRBJ2-5; v_gene: TRBV14; CDR3nt: TGTGCCAGCAGCCAAGATCTTAGGACAAAAGAGACCCAGTACTTC; CDR3aa: CASSQDLRTKETQYF
d_gene: NA; abundance: NA; j_gene: TRBJ1-4; v_gene: TRBV14; CDR3nt: TGTGCCAGCAGTCGGGCCCAAGGGATCCCATATGAAAAACTGTTTTTT; CDR3aa: CASSRAQGIPYEKLFF
d_gene: NA; abundance: NA; j_gene: TRBJ2-7; v_gene: TRBV9; CDR3nt: TGTGCCAGCAGCGTAGACGACTTCCGGGGAAGTGAGCAGTACTTC; CDR3aa: CASSVDDFRGSEQYF
d_gene: NA; abundance: NA; j_gene: TRBJ2-7; v_gene: TRBV28; CDR3nt: TGTGCCAGCAGTTTTAGACGCCGGGCTGACTACGAGCAGTACTTC; CDR3aa: CASSFRRRADYEQYF
d_gene: NA; abundance: NA; j_gene: TRBJ2-3; v_gene: TRBV6-6; CDR3nt: TGTGCCAGCAGTTACTATGGGGATACGCAGTATTTT; CDR3aa: CASSYYGDTQYF